Listed below are T cell receptor beta chains from one sample, sequenced in a study of OX40 agonist ivuxolimab in advanced cancers. Assay used: immunoSEQ multiplex PCR; TCRdb lists only in-frame clones, some missing. Found here are 40,000 to 50,000 clones, around 89% of them singletons; the top ten hold under 0.7%. The source material was CD4+ or CD8+ T cells sorted from blood, sampled in a trial of the OX40 agonist ivuxolimab. Receptors were obtained from an adult with an advanced solid tumor such as melanoma, head and neck, liver or kidney cancer. The CDR3 runs from the conserved cysteine through the conserved F or W. The order of the fields is D gene, clone size, V gene, J gene, CDR3 DNA, CDR3 protein. The D gene is left open where the match is weak. Expanded clones get a size class; other rows say once, few or many, or leave the size out.

>TRBD2|.|TRBV5-1|TRBJ2-3
TGCGCCAGCAGTCCAACTAGCGGGGGGCCCCTCGAGGGGACAGATACGCAGTATTTT
CASSPTSGGPLEGTDTQYF
>.|.|TRBV7-3|TRBJ2-3
TGTGCCAGCAGCCCTACATTGACAGGAACAGATACGCAGTATTTT
CASSPTLTGTDTQYF
>TRBD1|.|TRBV5-8|TRBJ1-1
TGTGCCAGCAGCCGTAGAAGACAGGGCGCCACTGAAGCTTTCTTT
CASSRRRQGATEAFF
>.|.|TRBV7-9|TRBJ1-6
TGTGCCAGCAGCCCCGAGGGGTATAATTCACCCCTCCACTTT
CASSPEGYNSPLHF
>TRBD1|.|TRBV5-1|TRBJ2-2
TGCGCCAGCAGCTTGAAGGGACAGGGGACGTTTTCCACCGGGGAGCTGTTTTTT
CASSLKGQGTFSTGELFF
>.|.|TRBV29-1|TRBJ1-1
TGCAGCGGGTTGGGGGGCAGGGGTGGTTCTGAAGCTTTCTTT
CSGLGGRGGSEAFF
>.|.|TRBV5-1|TRBJ2-3
TGCGCCAGCAGCTTCGGCGGCAGCATGCAGTATTTT
CASSFGGSMQYF
>.|.|TRBV6-1|TRBJ1-5
TGTGCCAGCAGTGAAGCAGGGTCGAAGGGTCAGCCCCAGCATTTT
CASSEAGSKGQPQHF
>.|.|TRBV5-1|TRBJ2-7
TGCGCCAGCAGCTTGGAAAGGTCCTACGAGCAGTACTTC
CASSLERSYEQYF
>TRBD2|.|TRBV27|TRBJ2-7
TGTGCCAGCAGGGCTAGCGGGGGATACGAGCAGTACTTC
CASRASGGYEQYF
>.|.|TRBV9|TRBJ1-1
TGTGCCAGCAGCGTAGGCGGGACACTGGTCCTAAACACTGAAGCTTTCTTT
CASSVGGTLVLNTEAFF
>.|.|TRBV7-9|TRBJ2-5
TGTGCCAGCAGCACGGGACGGCAAGAGACCCAGTACTTC
CASSTGRQETQYF
>.|.|TRBV30|TRBJ1-2
TGTGCCTGGAGCCCTCTGGGTCTACACTATGGCTACACCTTC
CAWSPLGLHYGYTF
>.|.|TRBV5-1|TRBJ2-1
TGCGCCAGCAGCTTGGAGGCAGGGAGCTACAATGAGCAGTTCTTC
CASSLEAGSYNEQFF
>.|.|TRBV6-1|TRBJ1-1
TGTGCCAGCACCGGTGCCGTCCACACTGAAGCTTTCTTT
CASTGAVHTEAFF
>.|.|TRBV18|TRBJ1-1
TGTGCCAGCTCACCTCCAGCCGGAGTGAACACTGAAGCTTTCTTT
CASSPPAGVNTEAFF
>TRBD1|.|TRBV6-5|TRBJ1-2
TGTGCCAGCAGTCGGACAGGGGCAACTTACTATGGCTACACCTTC
CASSRTGATYYGYTF
>.|.|TRBV7-9|TRBJ1-6
TGTGCCAGCGGGGTCTCGTCAGGCCCCCTCCACTTT
CASGVSSGPLHF
>TRBD1|once|TRBV7-9|TRBJ1-6
TGTGCCACCGATCCCCGACAGGGGGCAATTGGTGGGGCACCCCTCCACTTT
CATDPRQGAIGGAPLHF
>.|.|TRBV29-1|TRBJ1-3
TGCAGCGTTGCCTACCGAGGGTCGGGCGGAAACACCATATATTTT
CSVAYRGSGGNTIYF
>.|.|TRBV7-2|TRBJ2-7
TGTGCCAGCAGCTTAACCCTCCACCCCTACGAGCAGTACTTC
CASSLTLHPYEQYF
>.|.|TRBV4-3|TRBJ1-2
TGCGCCAGCAGCCAAGATCTTGACAGCCCTCCCGGCTACACCTTC
CASSQDLDSPPGYTF
>TRBD1|.|TRBV4-3|TRBJ2-7
TGCGCCAGCAGCCCGGACAGGGGATGGAGCTCCTACGAGCAGTACTTC
CASSPDRGWSSYEQYF
>.|.|TRBV7-2|TRBJ2-1
TGTGCCAGCAGCAAAGCGGGCCCTCAGAGAACAGATGAGCAGTTCTTC
CASSKAGPQRTDEQFF
>TRBD1|.|TRBV5-1|TRBJ2-3
TGCGCCAGCAGCGGGGGACAGGGGGGAACAGATACGCAGTATTTT
CASSGGQGGTDTQYF
>.|.|TRBV7-2|TRBJ1-3
TGTGCCAGCAGCTTAGGCCCCGCAACTTCTGGAAACACCATATATTTT
CASSLGPATSGNTIYF
>.|.|TRBV18|TRBJ1-3
TGTGCCAGCTCACCACCACGCAACTCTGGAAACACCATATATTTT
CASSPPRNSGNTIYF
>.|.|TRBV19|TRBJ2-7
TGTGCCAGTAGTGCTCTTGAGGGACGAAGAGTCTACGAGCAGTACTTC
CASSALEGRRVYEQYF
>.|once|TRBV7-9|TRBJ1-1
TGTGCCAGTGAGCCCCGGGGCCTGAGGAACACTGAAGCTTTCTTT
CASEPRGLRNTEAFF
>TRBD1|.|TRBV5-6|TRBJ1-6
TGTGCCAGCAGCTTTCAGGGGGCGGAATCACCCCTCCACTTT
CASSFQGAESPLHF
>.|.|TRBV6-5|TRBJ2-1
TGTGCCAGCAGCCCAGTCGGATCGGGGACCAATGAGCAGTTCTTC
CASSPVGSGTNEQFF
>.|.|TRBV18|TRBJ1-3
TGTGCCAGCTCACCGAGCCGAGACTCTGGAAACACCATATATTTT
CASSPSRDSGNTIYF
>TRBD1|.|TRBV19|TRBJ2-6
TGTGCCAGTAGTCGACAGGGAACTGGGGCCAACGTCCTGACTTTC
CASSRQGTGANVLTF
>.|.|TRBV6-5|TRBJ1-2
TGTGCCAGCAGTTGGCAGGGTGGCTACACCTTC
CASSWQGGYTF
>.|.|TRBV19|TRBJ1-4
TGTGCCAGTAGTCCCCTGGGGGGACGTGAAAAACTGTTTTTT
CASSPLGGREKLFF
>TRBD2|once|TRBV2|TRBJ2-5
TGTGCCGGCACACTAGCGGGGGGTCTCCAAGAGACCCAGTACTTC
CAGTLAGGLQETQYF
>.|.|TRBV7-2|TRBJ2-2
TGTGCCAGCAGCTTACAGGATGCGAGAACCGGGGAGCTGTTTTTT
CASSLQDARTGELFF
>.|.|TRBV9|TRBJ2-1
TGTGCCAGCAGCGCACTACCGTACAATGAGCAGTTCTTC
CASSALPYNEQFF
>.|once|TRBV9|TRBJ1-2
TGTGCCAGCAGCGTAGAGCCCTTCAGCTATGGCTACACCTTC
CASSVEPFSYGYTF
>.|.|TRBV11-2|TRBJ1-1
TGTGCCAGCAGCTCTACGCGAGGGGGCACTGAAGCTTTCTTT
CASSSTRGGTEAFF
>TRBD1|.|TRBV5-1|TRBJ2-3
TGCGCCAGCAGCCCGCCAGGGGGATCGACAGATACGCAGTATTTT
CASSPPGGSTDTQYF
>.|.|TRBV2|TRBJ2-4
TGTGCCAGCAGTGAAGGGTTCAGGAGGGTCGTGGCCAAAAACATTCAGTACTTC
CASSEGFRRVVAKNIQYF
>TRBD1|.|TRBV4-1|TRBJ2-5
TGCGCCAGCAGCCAACCCCAGACAGGGGGTGAGACCCAGTACTTC
CASSQPQTGGETQYF
>TRBD2|.|TRBV4-3|TRBJ2-1
TGCGCCAGCAGCCAAGAGGGGGGGTGGAATGAGCAGTTCTTC
CASSQEGGWNEQFF
>.|medium-sized|TRBV5-4|TRBJ2-1
TGTGCCAGCAGCTTGACGCAGGGGCCCTACAATGAGCAGTTCTTC
CASSLTQGPYNEQFF
>.|.|TRBV28|TRBJ1-2
TGTGCCAGCAGTTTATCCAGCGTCTATGGCTACACCTTC
CASSLSSVYGYTF
>.|once|TRBV5-4|TRBJ2-2
TGTGCCAGCAGCTTGCAGGGAGCTCTGGCCACCGGGGAGCTGTTTTTT
CASSLQGALATGELFF
>.|.|TRBV27|TRBJ1-6
TGTGCCAGCAGTGCAGTGCGGGACACAACCCATTCACCCCTCCACTTT
CASSAVRDTTHSPLHF
>.|.|TRBV7-9|TRBJ2-1
TGTGCCAGCAGCTCACCCCTCCCCGGCTACAATGAGCAGTTCTTC
CASSSPLPGYNEQFF
>TRBD1|few|TRBV7-2|TRBJ1-1
TGTGCCAGCAGCTTCTCGGGACAGGGCGGATTGAACACTGAAGCTTTCTTT
CASSFSGQGGLNTEAFF
>.|.|TRBV7-2|TRBJ2-3
TGTGCCAGCAGCTTAGCCCCGCAGGGTACGCAGTATTTT
CASSLAPQGTQYF
>.|.|TRBV5-6|TRBJ1-2
TGTGCCAGCAGCTTGGTAGGGAGTTGGGGCTACACCTTC
CASSLVGSWGYTF
>.|.|TRBV15|TRBJ1-1
TGTGCCACCAGCAGAGAGGGGGGGAGCACTGAAGCTTTCTTT
CATSREGGSTEAFF
>TRBD1|.|TRBV7-3|TRBJ1-6
TGTGCCAGCAGCTTACTCGGACAGGGTCAGTCACCCCTCCACTTT
CASSLLGQGQSPLHF
>.|few|TRBV27|TRBJ1-1
TGTGCCAGCAGTTTTCCTGGACAGAGTTTAGCTTTCTTT
CASSFPGQSLAFF